What follows are 27 T cell receptor beta chains derived from one specimen sequenced in a study of regulatory T cells. Findings of the study overall: Hydrophobic residues at CDR3 positions 6 and 7 were enriched in conventional CD4+ T cells of CD3G-deficient patients.

The primer mix had 52 TRBV and 13 TRBJ primers. Clones were sequenced by immunoSEQ multiplex PCR, and TCRdb holds only the in-frame ones, with some missing. The table includes tens of thousands of clones, 70% to 90% detected once. Their recognized antigens are unknown. The sequenced sample was conventional CD4+ T cells sorted from blood. The receptors come from a child aged 10-17 years with CD3G deficiency.

The chain couples TRBV28 to TRBJ2-4; 7 bases agree with TRBD1. The V segment lost 8 bases and the J segment 8 bases; nucleotides outside the gene matches: 9. The germline gives CDR1 MDHEN, CDR2 SYDVKM. The CDR3 contains 13 residues. The CDR3: CASRDSPGDIQYF. CDR3 sequence (DNA): TGTGCCAGCCGGGACAGTCCTGGGGACATTCAGTACTTC.

This chain uses TRBV6-1 with TRBJ2-7; D possibly corresponds to TRBD2 (6 bases). There are 15 residues in the CDR3. The ends were cut back, 5 bases at V and 4 bases at J, with 18 bases in the middle. The V gene's germline CDR1 is MNHNS and CDR2 SASEGT. The CDR3 is CASSRELQSKYEQYF. In nucleotides, the CDR3 is TGTGCCAGCAGTCGGGAGCTCCAATCGAAATACGAGCAGTACTTC.

This chain uses TRBV18 with TRBJ2-5; the match to TRBD1 covers 7 bases. The J call may be incorrect, as the DNA end agrees better with TRBJ2-7. The CDR3 consists of 12 residues. Germline CDR1 is KGHSH and CDR2 is LQKENI. This CDR3 reads CASSSGQAEQYF. The CDR3 DNA sequence: TGTGCCAGCTCATCAGGACAGGCCGAGCAGTACTTC.

The chain joins TRBV6-1 to TRBJ1-1, with a possible D match to TRBD1 (5 bases). The CDR3 contains 11 residues. Germline V gene data show CDR1 as MNHNS and CDR2 as SASEGT. Trimming removed 6 bases from V and 7 bases from J, with 9 bases in between. CDR3 residues: CASRGRVEAFF. The CDR3 bases are TGTGCCAGCAGGGGACGTGTTGAAGCTTTCTTT.

Concerning this clone: The junction does not match germline at one end; this may be a read error. This chain joins TRBV6-1 and TRBJ2-7, with D perhaps matching TRBD2 (6 bases). Germline loops: CDR1 MNHNS, CDR2 SASEGT. The CDR3 is 18 amino acids. The DNA for the CDR3 is TGTGCCAGCAGTGAAGGACTAGGTTTGGGGTACGAGGGCTACGAGCAGTGCTTC. Encoded protein: CASSEGLGLGYEGYEQCF.

The chain uses TRBV7-8 and TRBJ2-7; 13 nucleotides agree with TRBD2. The CDR3 length is 15 residues. CDR1 and CDR2 from the germline V gene are SGHVS and FQNEAQ. Unmatched junction bases numbered 4, after V lost 5 bases and J lost 3 bases. CDR3 in amino acids: CASSARLAGGYEQYF. The CDR3 nucleotides read TGTGCCAGCAGCGCCCGACTAGCGGGAGGCTACGAGCAGTACTTC.

This sequence joins TRBV6-1 and TRBJ2-3, with D uncertain. V lost 3 bases and J lost 0, with 16 bases in between. Germline V gives CDR1 MNHNS, CDR2 SASEGT. CDR3 length: 17 residues. CDR3 in DNA: TGTGCCAGCAGTGATCCAGGTTCCGCGGTTAGCACAGATACGCAGTATTTT. Its translation: CASSDPGSAVSTDTQYF.

This clone has a single count. CDR3 DNA sequence: TGTGCCAGTAGTATATTAGACACCGGGGAGCTGTTTTTT. It is translated as CASSILDTGELFF. The chain couples TRBV19 to TRBJ2-2; D ambiguous. Trimming shortened V by 2 bases and J by 3 bases, and 4 bases separated the two germline ends. This CDR3 comprises 13 residues. Germline CDR1 and CDR2: LNHDA and SQIVND (reference sequence).

The chain joins TRBV28 to TRBJ1-5; D is unclear. The germline CDR1 and CDR2 sequences are MDHEN and SYDVKM. V gave up 7 bases and J gave up 7 bases, with 14 bases separating them. The CDR3 is 13 residues long. CDR3 bases: TGTGCCAGCACTACCCATTCCGGCCAGCCCCAGCATTTT. Amino acids: CASTTHSGQPQHF.

V and J are TRBV5-1 and TRBJ2-1; 7 bases are shared with TRBD1. The CDR3 covers 16 residues. CDR1 is SGHRS, CDR2 YFSETQ, per germline. J gave up 10 bases and V 0 bases, and 13 bases lay outside the gene matches. Here the CDR3 reads CASSLEPTGLPKEQFF. For the CDR3, the DNA is TGCGCCAGCAGCTTGGAGCCGACAGGGCTCCCGAAGGAGCAGTTCTTC.

The genes are TRBV28 and TRBJ1-1; D not resolved. The CDR3 has 13 amino acids. CDR1 and CDR2 (germline): MDHEN, SYDVKM. V was clipped by 4 bases and J by 3 bases, with 9 bases between them. CDR3 nucleotide sequence: TGTGCCAGCAGTTCAGGAGGGTACACTGAAGCTTTCTTT. This codes for CASSSGGYTEAFF.

The CDR3 is CASSSGQPTDTQYF. The DNA of the CDR3 is TGTGCCAGCAGCTCGGGACAACCCACAGATACGCAGTATTTT. The chain uses TRBV7-9 and TRBJ2-3, with a weak D call TRBD1 (6 bases). Trimming removed 4 bases from V and 2 bases from J, with 10 bases in between. The CDR3 runs 14 residues. Per the germline V gene, CDR1 is SEHNR and CDR2 is FQNEAQ (reference sequence).

Turning to this clone: Distinct nucleotide sequences in the sample also encode this CDR3. V is TRBV9 and J is TRBJ1-6, with no clear D. This CDR3 spans 14 amino acids. From germline, CDR1 is SGDLS and CDR2 YYNGEE. Trimming removed 4 bases from V and 8 bases from J, with 13 bases in between. This CDR3 reads CASSLGPTDSPLHF. As DNA, the CDR3 is TGTGCCAGCAGCCTAGGACCCACGGATTCACCCCTCCACTTT.

This chain uses TRBV5-1 with TRBJ2-7; D is perhaps TRBD1 (6 bases). CDR3 length: 16 amino acids. Germline CDR1 and CDR2: SGHRS and YFSETQ. The V and J ends lost 0 bases and 6 bases respectively, with 19 bases between them. CDR3 nucleotide sequence: TGCGCCAGCAGCTTGGGACAGGAACAGACACTTGGCGAGCAGTACTTC. It translates to CASSLGQEQTLGEQYF.

The chain has TRBV6-5 and TRBJ1-6; D may be TRBD1 (6 bases). In germline, CDR1 is MNHEY, CDR2 SVGAGI. The CDR3 has 13 amino acids. V was pared by 6 bases and J by 8 bases, with 11 bases between. CDR3 loop: CASRRGTDSPLHF. In DNA, the CDR3 is TGTGCCAGCAGAAGGGGGACGGATTCACCCCTCCACTTT.

The chain uses TRBV6-1 and TRBJ2-7, with 8 bases that match TRBD1. Germline loops: CDR1 MNHNS, CDR2 SASEGT. V lost 6 bases, J lost 7 bases, and 8 bases stayed unmatched. The CDR3 is 13 residues long. The DNA of the CDR3 is TGTGCCAGCAGGCTCGGGACAGGCTGGGAGCAGTACTTC. This encodes CASRLGTGWEQYF.

The gene calls are TRBV7-9 and TRBJ1-2, with D tentatively TRBD1 (5 bases). Germline CDR1 SEHNR, CDR2 FQNEAQ (reference sequence). Trimming left V 4 bases short and J 14 bases short, with 14 bases between. The CDR3 runs 11 residues. The CDR3 nucleotides are TGTGCCAGCAGCTCGGGACTGAGAAGAACCTTC. Protein: CASSSGLRRTF.

The V call is TRBV5-1, the J call TRBJ2-1, with TRBD2 as a possible D gene (5 bases). The germline gives CDR1 SGHRS, CDR2 YFSETQ. CDR3 size: 15 residues. The V and J ends lost 0 bases and 4 bases respectively, with 11 bases between them. The CDR3: CASSLGSGRYNEQFF. CDR3 nucleotide sequence: TGCGCCAGCAGCTTGGGAAGCGGTAGATACAATGAGCAGTTCTTC.

This chain joins TRBV5-1 and TRBJ2-3; 7 nucleotides line up with TRBD2. V lost 1 base and J lost 4; bases outside the gene matches: 9. This CDR3 is 16 amino acids long. The germline V gene encodes CDR1 SGHRS and CDR2 YFSETQ. The CDR3 sequence is CASSLPKGGPPDTQYF. The CDR3 bases are TGCGCCAGCAGCTTGCCGAAGGGAGGGCCTCCAGATACGCAGTATTTT.

This clone occurred once. The chain carries TRBV6-1 and TRBJ2-3; D is undetermined. Trimming left V 2 bases short and J 0 bases short, with 3 bases between. The CDR3 totals 13 residues. Germline values: CDR1 MNHNS, CDR2 SASEGT. CDR3 region: CASSEYSTDTQYF. Here the CDR3 DNA reads TGTGCCAGCAGTGAATACAGCACAGATACGCAGTATTTT.

This clone has a single count. The CDR3 here is CASSDPTGLGANVLTF. The CDR3 DNA reads as TGTGCCAGCAGCGATCCAACAGGGTTAGGGGCCAACGTCCTGACTTTC. The rearrangement joins TRBV11-1 to TRBJ2-6; D perhaps matches TRBD1 (6 bases). The CDR3 sequence is 16 residues long. Germline loops: CDR1 SGHAT, CDR2 FQDESV (reference sequence). The V gene lost 5 bases and the J gene lost 4 bases, with 15 bases spanning the gap.

This clone was counted once. This rearrangement joins TRBV6-1 to TRBJ1-6; possibly TRBD1 for D (5 bases). V lost 6 bases, J lost 8 bases, and 8 bases lay in between. The CDR3 totals 12 residues. Germline CDR1 MNHNS, CDR2 SASEGT. CDR3 nucleotide sequence: TGTGCCAGCAGCGCAGGGTATTCACCCCTCCACTTT. Translated, it gives CASSAGYSPLHF.

In its sample, this clone was seen once. V gene TRBV11-2 combines with J gene TRBJ2-7; 9 nucleotides line up with TRBD2. After removal of 1 base from V and 4 bases from J, the junction contained 8 bases not matched to a gene. In germline, CDR1 is SGHAT, CDR2 FQNNGV. CDR3 length equals 16 residues. The CDR3 spells CASSLGAGSGRYEQYF. CDR3 bases: TGTGCCAGCAGCTTAGGGGCAGGGAGCGGGAGGTACGAGCAGTACTTC.

The chain combines TRBV28 with TRBJ1-2, with a tentative D call TRBD1 (6 bases). The V end was cut by 6 bases, the J end by 5 bases, with 16 bases between. The CDR3 spans 14 residues. Germline V gene sequence: CDR1 MDHEN, CDR2 SYDVKM. CDR3 DNA: TGTGCCAGCAGCGACAGGTCTCTCCGATATGGCTACACCTTC. Translated, it gives CASSDRSLRYGYTF.

This clone was observed once. The genes are TRBV7-2 and TRBJ1-1; a possible D gene is TRBD1 (5 bases). The V and J ends lost 4 bases and 1 base respectively, with 7 bases between them. The germline CDR1 and CDR2 sequences are SGHTA and FQGNSA. CDR3 length: 13 amino acids. The CDR3 is CASSWGRNTEAFF. CDR3 coding DNA: TGTGCCAGCAGCTGGGGCAGGAACACTGAAGCTTTCTTT.

Only a few counts were recorded for this clone. The CDR3 reads CASRGGGFYEQYF. The CDR3 coding sequence is TGTGCCAGCCGAGGGGGGGGCTTCTACGAGCAGTACTTC. The rearrangement links TRBV6-6 to TRBJ2-7; possible D gene TRBD2, 7 bases. CDR3 length: 13 amino acids. Germline V lookup: CDR1 MNHNY, CDR2 SVGAGI (reference sequence). The V and J ends lost 8 bases and 3 bases respectively, with 14 bases between them.

The CDR3 protein is CASSPRPRQRPVDTEAFF. CDR3 bases: TGCGCCAGCAGCCCACGCCCCCGACAGCGGCCGGTGGACACTGAAGCTTTCTTT. This sequence joins TRBV5-1 and TRBJ1-1; D may be TRBD1 (5 bases). V was cut by 4 bases and J by 3 bases, with 25 bases left in between. This CDR3 comprises 18 residues. From germline, CDR1 is SGHRS and CDR2 YFSETQ.